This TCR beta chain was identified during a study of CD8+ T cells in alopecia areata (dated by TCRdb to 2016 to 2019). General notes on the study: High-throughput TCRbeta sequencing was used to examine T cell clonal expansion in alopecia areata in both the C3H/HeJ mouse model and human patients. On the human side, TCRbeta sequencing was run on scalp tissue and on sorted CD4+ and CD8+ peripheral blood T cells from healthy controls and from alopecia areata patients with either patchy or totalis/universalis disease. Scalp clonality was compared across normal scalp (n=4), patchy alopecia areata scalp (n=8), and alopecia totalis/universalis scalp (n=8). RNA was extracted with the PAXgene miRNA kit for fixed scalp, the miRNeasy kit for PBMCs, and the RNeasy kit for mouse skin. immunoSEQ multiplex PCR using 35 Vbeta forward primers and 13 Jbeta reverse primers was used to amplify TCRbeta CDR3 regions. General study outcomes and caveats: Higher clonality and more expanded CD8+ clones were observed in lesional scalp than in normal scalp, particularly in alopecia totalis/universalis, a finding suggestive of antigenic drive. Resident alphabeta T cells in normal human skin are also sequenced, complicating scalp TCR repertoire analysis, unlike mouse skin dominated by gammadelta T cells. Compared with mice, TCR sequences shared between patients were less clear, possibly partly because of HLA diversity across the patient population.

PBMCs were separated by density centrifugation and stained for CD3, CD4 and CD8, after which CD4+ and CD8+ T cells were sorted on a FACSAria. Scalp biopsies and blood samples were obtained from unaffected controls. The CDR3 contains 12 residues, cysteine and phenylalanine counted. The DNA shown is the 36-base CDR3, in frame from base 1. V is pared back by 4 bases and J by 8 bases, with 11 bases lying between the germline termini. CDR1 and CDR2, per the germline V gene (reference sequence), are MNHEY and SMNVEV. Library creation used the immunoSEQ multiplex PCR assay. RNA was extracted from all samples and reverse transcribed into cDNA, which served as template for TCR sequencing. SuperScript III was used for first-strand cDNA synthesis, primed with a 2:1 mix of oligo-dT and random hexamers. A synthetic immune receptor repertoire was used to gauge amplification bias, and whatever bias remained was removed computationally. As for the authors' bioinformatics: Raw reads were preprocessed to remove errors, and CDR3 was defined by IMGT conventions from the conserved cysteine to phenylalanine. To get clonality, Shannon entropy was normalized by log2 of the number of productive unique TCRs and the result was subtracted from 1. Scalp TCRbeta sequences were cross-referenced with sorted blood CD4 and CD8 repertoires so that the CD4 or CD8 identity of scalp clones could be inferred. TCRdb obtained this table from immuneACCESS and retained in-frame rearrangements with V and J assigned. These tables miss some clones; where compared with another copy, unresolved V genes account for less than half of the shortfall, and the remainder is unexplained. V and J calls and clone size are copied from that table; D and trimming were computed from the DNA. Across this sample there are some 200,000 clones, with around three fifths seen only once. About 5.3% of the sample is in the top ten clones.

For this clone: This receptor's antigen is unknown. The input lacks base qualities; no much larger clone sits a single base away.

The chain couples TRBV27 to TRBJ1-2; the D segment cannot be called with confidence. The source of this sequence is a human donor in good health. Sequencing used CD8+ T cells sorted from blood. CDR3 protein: CASSSNAVGYTF. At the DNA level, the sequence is TGTGCCAGCAGTTCGAACGCGGTGGGCTACACCTTC.